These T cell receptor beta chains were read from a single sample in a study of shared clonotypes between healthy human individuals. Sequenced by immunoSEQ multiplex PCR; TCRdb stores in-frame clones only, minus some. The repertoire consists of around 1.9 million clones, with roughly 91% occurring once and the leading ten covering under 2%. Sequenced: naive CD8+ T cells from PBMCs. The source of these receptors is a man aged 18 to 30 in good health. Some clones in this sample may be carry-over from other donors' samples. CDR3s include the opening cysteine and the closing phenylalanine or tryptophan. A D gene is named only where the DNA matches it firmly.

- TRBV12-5 CASGSGPSSYNEQFF
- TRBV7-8 CASNSPGEPETF
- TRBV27 CASSLGRFNYGYTF
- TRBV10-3 CAIKMGPAYEQYF
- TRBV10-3 CAIGSTDTQYF
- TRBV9 CASSVSGAPKGYTF
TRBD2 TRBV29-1 CSVLGLAGAPIYEQYF
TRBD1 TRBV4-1 CASSQLGGLNYGYTF
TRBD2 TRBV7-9 CASRSGRHPYEQYF
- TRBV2 CARRASLENTIYF
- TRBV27 CASSLQGRNTEAFF
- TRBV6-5 CASSYSEGLYTGELFF
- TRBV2 CASLSGPGTSNTGELFF
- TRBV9 CASSVGGEGEQFF
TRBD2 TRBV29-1 CSVGASGMGGASEQYF